This TCR beta chain was recovered during a study of T-cell reconstitution after alpha-beta-depleted transplantation in children. TCRbeta library construction was performed incorporating unique molecular identifiers. TCRdb independently ran MiXCR on the PCR reads; one entry per CDR3 protein. The repertoire has over 550,000 distinct CDR3 sequences, approximately 10% of them found once; the top ten carry about 4%. The CDR3 length is 11 residues. Germline V gene sequence: CDR1 MGHDK, CDR2 SYGVNS. V was pared by 6 bases and J by 8 bases, with 9 bases between. This chain connects TRBV25-1 to TRBJ2-3, with D uncertain. This specimen was PBMCs from the stem cell graft donor, taken from the stem cell graft. The sequence was obtained from a human donor who donated a stem cell graft to a child with acute myeloid leukemia. CDR3 nucleotides: TGTGCCAGCAGCTTCGGTGGTACGCAGTATTTT. The encoded protein is CASSFGGTQYF.